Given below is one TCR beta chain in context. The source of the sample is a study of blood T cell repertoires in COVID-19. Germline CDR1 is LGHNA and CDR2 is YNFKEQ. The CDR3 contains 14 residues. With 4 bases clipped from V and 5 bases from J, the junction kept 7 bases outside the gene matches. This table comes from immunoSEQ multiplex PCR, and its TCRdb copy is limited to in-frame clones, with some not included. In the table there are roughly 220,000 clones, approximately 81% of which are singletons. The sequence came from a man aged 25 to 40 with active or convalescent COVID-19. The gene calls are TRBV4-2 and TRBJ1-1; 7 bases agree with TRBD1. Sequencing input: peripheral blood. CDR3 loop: CASSRGQAGTEAFF. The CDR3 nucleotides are TGTGCCAGCAGCCGCGGACAGGCGGGTACTGAAGCTTTCTTT.